This TCR beta chain came from a study of blood T cell repertoires in COVID-19. Original handling: From reference gene primer amplification, estimates of nucleated cell counts were derived. Clones were sequenced by immunoSEQ multiplex PCR, and TCRdb holds only the in-frame ones, with some missing. The V and J calls and clone size come from that table; D and trimming were worked out from the DNA. The table shows roughly 210,000 clones, with around four fifths occurring only once. Seattle researchers signed up patients amid active infection and tracked them longitudinally. The CDR3 contains 15 residues. Per the germline V gene, CDR1 is MNHEY and CDR2 is SMNVEV (reference sequence). With 5 bases clipped from V and 0 bases from J, the junction kept 6 bases outside the gene matches.

V gene TRBV27 combines with J gene TRBJ1-1; 7 bases map to TRBD1. Sequencing was performed on peripheral blood. The clonotype comes from a woman aged 80 or older with COVID-19, enrolled during active disease. CDR3 loop: CASSPGQSMNTEAFF. For the CDR3, the DNA is TGTGCCAGCAGTCCGGGACAGTCCATGAACACTGAAGCTTTCTTT.